Following are 29 T cell receptor beta chains from one sample sequenced in a study of control samples from healthy donors and cancer patients. Sequencing was performed with immunoSEQ multiplex PCR; in TCRdb, only in-frame clones are kept and a portion is missing. This table holds 150,000 to 200,000 clones, 91% found once. Specimen: blood. These receptors were obtained from a young woman in good health.

J is TRBJ2-2 and V is TRBV9; unclear D gene. Germline CDR1 SGDLS, CDR2 YYNGEE. Trimming stripped 0 bases from V and 5 bases from J, with 5 bases between. The CDR3 has 13 amino acids. The CDR3 reads CASSVEGTGELFF. Written as DNA, the CDR3 is TGTGCCAGCAGCGTAGAAGGGACCGGGGAGCTGTTTTTT. The full variable domain, completed using reference TRBV9 and TRBJ2-2, is DSGVTQTPKHLITATGQRVTLRCSPRSGDLSVYWYQQSLDQGLQFLIQYYNGEERAKGNILERFSAQQFPDLHSELNLSSLELGDSALYFCASSVEGTGELFFGEGSRLTVL.

The CDR3: CASSESPGVDTQYF. In nucleotides, the CDR3 is TGTGCCAGCAGTGAATCCCCAGGGGTAGATACGCAGTATTTT. The genes are TRBV6-4 and TRBJ2-3; D is possibly TRBD1 (6 bases). The CDR3 is made up of 14 amino acids. V gave up 3 bases and J gave up 5 bases, with 12 bases separating them. CDR1 is MRHNA and CDR2 is SNTAGT in the germline V gene.

This rearrangement joins TRBV5-4 to TRBJ2-1; 8 nucleotides agree with TRBD2. The V gene's germline CDR1 is SGHNT and CDR2 YYREEE (reference sequence). Trimming at V came to 0 bases and at J to 3 bases, leaving 2 bases not matched to a gene. The CDR3 has 15 amino acids. CDR3 loop: CASSLGSGSYNEQFF. The CDR3 DNA reads as TGTGCCAGCAGCTTGGGGAGCGGGAGCTACAATGAGCAGTTCTTC.

The chain recombines TRBV9 with TRBJ2-2; D call uncertain. The V and J ends lost 4 bases and 0 bases respectively, with 10 bases between them. This CDR3 is 15 amino acids long. Germline assignment: CDR1 SGDLS and CDR2 YYNGEE. As DNA, the CDR3 is TGTGCCAGCAGCCTCACTTCAACGAACACCGGGGAGCTGTTTTTT. Translated, it gives CASSLTSTNTGELFF.

Only a few counts were recorded for this clone. This sequence joins TRBV19 and TRBJ2-3; 9 positions match TRBD2. J lost 4 bases, V lost 4 bases, and 6 bases had no gene match. Per germline, CDR1 LNHDA and CDR2 SQIVND (reference sequence). This CDR3 is built from 15 residues. DNA of the CDR3: TGTGCCAGTAGTACGATAGCGGGAGAAGCAGATACGCAGTATTTT. This encodes CASSTIAGEADTQYF.

The CDR3 protein is CASSSGVREEGATNEKLFF. CDR3 nucleotides: TGTGCCAGTAGTAGTGGTGTCAGGGAAGAGGGTGCAACTAATGAAAAACTGTTTTTT. The chain has TRBV19 and TRBJ1-4; D might be TRBD1 (5 bases). Per the germline V gene, CDR1 is LNHDA and CDR2 is SQIVND (reference sequence). Trimming shortened V by 4 bases and J by 0 bases, and 21 bases separated the two germline ends. This CDR3 is built from 19 residues.

This chain connects TRBV6-4 to TRBJ2-3, with a weak D call TRBD1 (5 bases). CDR3 length: 14 amino acids. Germline loops: CDR1 MRHNA, CDR2 SNTAGT. Trimming removed 4 bases at V and 3 bases at J, with 11 bases between. CDR3: CASSVQGGTDTQYF. CDR3 sequence (DNA): TGTGCCAGCAGTGTCCAGGGTGGGACAGATACGCAGTATTTT.

This chain uses TRBV5-1 with TRBJ2-5; D not certain. The CDR3 runs 13 residues. Germline CDR1 and CDR2: SGHRS and YFSETQ. V lost 0 bases, J lost 1 base, and 4 bases lay in between. CDR3 nucleotides: TGCGCCAGCAGCTTGGGGGCCCAAGAGACCCAGTACTTC. Its translation is CASSLGAQETQYF.

This clone has just one count. The gene calls are TRBV2 and TRBJ2-5, with 10 positions matching TRBD1. Germline V gene data show CDR1 as SNHLY and CDR2 as FYNNEI. CDR3 length equals 12 residues. The V segment lost 6 bases and the J segment 5 bases; nucleotides outside the gene matches: 0. CDR3 region: CASRDRGETQYF. The DNA of the CDR3 is TGTGCCAGCAGGGACAGGGGGGAGACCCAGTACTTC.

CDR3 bases: TGTGCCAGCTCACTCCCCGGGACTAGCGGGAGAGGCGAGCAGTACTTC. Encoded protein: CASSLPGTSGRGEQYF. The chain carries TRBV18 and TRBJ2-7; 14 bases are a match to TRBD2. Germline lookup yields CDR1 KGHSH and CDR2 LQKENI. This CDR3 has 16 residues. V lost 4 bases, J lost 6 bases, and 8 bases stayed unmatched.

This clone has a single count. This rearrangement joins TRBV19 to TRBJ1-4; 9 bases line up with TRBD1. Germline-derived CDR1 and CDR2 are LNHDA and SQIVND (reference sequence). The CDR3 runs to 14 residues. V dropped 4 bases and J dropped 6; count of bases not matched to a gene: 3. CDR3 DNA sequence: TGTGCCAGTAGTAACAGGGGGCGCGATGAAAAACTGTTTTTT. Translated, it gives CASSNRGRDEKLFF.

This chain connects TRBV3-1 (or the pseudogene TRBV3-2) to TRBJ1-1; no definite D call. Trimming took off 0 bases at V and 1 base at J, with 6 bases between the two ends. This CDR3 is 14 amino acids long. Germline lookup yields CDR1 LGHDT and CDR2 YNNKEL (reference sequence). The CDR3 is CASSQDLRNTEAFF. The CDR3 DNA follows: TGTGCCAGCAGCCAAGATCTCAGGAACACTGAAGCTTTCTTT.

This chain connects TRBV11-3 to TRBJ2-1, with 14 bases aligning to TRBD2. J gave up 8 bases and V 6 bases, and 9 bases lay outside the gene matches. The germline V gene encodes CDR1 SGHNT and CDR2 YENEEA. The CDR3 is 16 residues long. The CDR3: CASRTGLAGGPYEQFF. Here the CDR3 DNA reads TGTGCCAGCAGAACCGGACTAGCGGGAGGTCCATATGAGCAGTTCTTC.

The rearrangement joins TRBV7-3 to TRBJ2-7, with D possibly TRBD2 on 6 matching bases. The CDR3 loop spans 13 amino acids. Germline CDR1 reads SGHTA; CDR2 reads FQGTGA. V shed 1 base and J shed 4 bases, with 8 bases lying between them. CDR3 region: CASSLIGGYEQYF. CDR3 sequence (DNA): TGTGCCAGCAGCTTAATCGGGGGATACGAGCAGTACTTC.

This clone has just one count. The sample contains more than one DNA sequence encoding this CDR3. The chain joins TRBV7-2 to TRBJ1-1, with D unclear. The germline gives CDR1 SGHTA, CDR2 FQGNSA. Trimming took off 1 base at V and 1 base at J, with 4 bases between the two ends. This CDR3 is 13 amino acids long. CDR3 residues: CASSLGRNTEAFF. The CDR3 coding sequence is TGTGCCAGCAGCTTAGGACGGAACACTGAAGCTTTCTTT. Looking up the rest from reference TRBV7-2 and TRBJ1-1 gives the full variable domain: GAGVSQSPSNKVTEKGKDVELRCDPISGHTALYWYRQSLGQGLEFLIYFQGNSAPDKSGLPSDRFSAERTGGSVSTLTIQRTQQEDSAVYLCASSLGRNTEAFFGQGTRLTVV.

The rearrangement joins TRBV19 to TRBJ2-1; TRBD2 matches 12 bases. The V and J ends lost 6 bases and 3 bases, in that order; junction bases with no gene match: 6. The CDR3 covers 16 residues. Germline V gene sequence: CDR1 LNHDA, CDR2 SQIVND (reference sequence). CDR3 coding DNA: TGTGCCAGTAGGGATTCTAGCGGGGGGGTCTACAATGAGCAGTTCTTC. It codes for CASRDSSGGVYNEQFF.

The rearrangement links TRBV11-3 to TRBJ1-3; D is ambiguous. CDR1 is SGHNT, CDR2 YENEEA, per germline. The CDR3 extends over 13 amino acids. V lost 3 bases to trimming and J lost 4 bases, with 7 bases between them. CDR3 nucleotides: TGTGCCAGCAGCTTTGGGTTCGGAAACACCATATATTTT. The encoded protein is CASSFGFGNTIYF. The variable domain in full, completed from reference TRBV11-3 and TRBJ1-3, reads EAGVVQSPRYKIIEKKQPVAFWCNPISGHNTLYWYLQNLGQGPELLIRYENEEAVDDSQLPKDRFSAERLKGVDSTLKIQPAELGDSAVYLCASSFGFGNTIYFGEGSWLTVV.

V and J are TRBV15 and TRBJ2-7; 11 bases line up with TRBD2. Per the germline V gene, CDR1 is LNHNV and CDR2 is YYDKDF (reference sequence). There are 15 residues in the CDR3. V lost 0 bases and J lost 5; bases outside the gene matches: 3. The CDR3 DNA is TGTGCCACCAGCAGAGAACTAGCGGGAGTAAACGAGCAGTACTTC. It yields the protein CATSRELAGVNEQYF.

The chain is built from TRBV28 and TRBJ2-7; 15 bases map to TRBD2. This CDR3 has 17 amino acids. Germline-derived CDR1 and CDR2 are MDHEN and SYDVKM. V lost 4 bases and J lost 3; bases outside the gene matches: 7. The CDR3 spells CASSSGLAGGPIYEQYF. The CDR3 DNA sequence: TGTGCCAGCAGTTCAGGACTAGCGGGAGGGCCTATCTACGAGCAGTACTTC.

This clone was counted once. The rearrangement joins TRBV2 to TRBJ1-4; TRBD1 is a possible D gene (5 bases). V dropped 4 bases and J dropped 6 bases, with 12 bases sitting between them. Germline-derived CDR1 and CDR2 are SNHLY and FYNNEI. This CDR3 spans 14 amino acids. Here the CDR3 reads CASSGSGIYEKLFF. The CDR3 region has the DNA TGTGCCAGCAGTGGTTCAGGGATATATGAAAAACTGTTTTTT.

The gene calls are TRBV3-1 (or the pseudogene TRBV3-2) and TRBJ2-3, with 13 nucleotides matching TRBD2. V lost 2 bases to trimming and J lost 5 bases; unmatched junction nucleotides: 10. This CDR3 comprises 18 residues. The germline CDR1 and CDR2 sequences are LGHDT and YNNKEL (reference sequence). The CDR3 bases are TGTGCCAGCAGCCAATTCGGAGGACTAGCGGGAGAAGGAGATACGCAGTATTTT. It encodes CASSQFGGLAGEGDTQYF.

In DNA, the CDR3 is TGTGCCAGTAGTGAGGACAGATATGGCTACACCTTC. It is translated as CASSEDRYGYTF. This chain joins TRBV19 and TRBJ1-2; a weak D match, TRBD1 (6 bases). Trimming removed 5 bases from V and 5 bases from J, with 9 bases in between. Germline V gene sequence: CDR1 LNHDA, CDR2 SQIVND (reference sequence). This CDR3 is 12 amino acids long.

The chain combines TRBV4-2 with TRBJ1-1; weak D call: TRBD1 (6 bases). The V gene's germline CDR1 is LGHNA and CDR2 YNFKEQ. The CDR3 extends over 13 amino acids. Trimming cost V 0 bases and J 12 bases, with 14 bases left between them. The CDR3 sequence is CASSQEKKGGTFF. The DNA for the CDR3 is TGTGCCAGCAGCCAAGAAAAAAAAGGGGGAACTTTCTTT.

J is TRBJ1-2 and V is TRBV19, with TRBD1 matching 10 bases. The V gene end was trimmed by 5 bases and the J gene end by 8 bases; junction bases not matched to a gene: 5. Germline CDR1 LNHDA, CDR2 SQIVND (reference sequence). The CDR3 extends over 13 amino acids. The CDR3 here is CASSLRTGGGYTF. For the CDR3, the DNA is TGTGCCAGTAGTCTGCGGACAGGGGGAGGCTACACCTTC.

V and J are TRBV11-2 and TRBJ1-3; D is unresolved. There are 15 residues in the CDR3. Germline CDR1 reads SGHAT; CDR2 reads FQNNGV. V was pared by 1 base and J by 0 bases, with 7 bases between. The CDR3 protein is CASSLAGYSGNTIYF. The CDR3, as DNA: TGTGCCAGCAGCTTAGCCGGGTACTCTGGAAACACCATATATTTT.

J is TRBJ2-2 and V is TRBV7-3, with 12 bases identical to TRBD2. V was pared by 5 bases and J by 6 bases, with 7 bases of the junction left unmatched. The CDR3 covers 16 residues. Per the germline V gene, CDR1 is SGHTA and CDR2 is FQGTGA. In nucleotides, the CDR3 is TGTGCCAGCAGCCCGAGACTAGCGGGAGTTCCCGGGGAGCTGTTTTTT. This sequence encodes CASSPRLAGVPGELFF.

The chain employs TRBV7-2 and TRBJ1-4; 9 nucleotides align to TRBD1. Trimming at V came to 1 base and at J to 7 bases, leaving 4 bases not matched to a gene. CDR1 is SGHTA, CDR2 FQGNSA, per germline. The CDR3 is 15 amino acids. The CDR3 DNA follows: TGTGCCAGCAGCTTAGATGGGACAGGGTTTGAAAAACTGTTTTTT. It specifies CASSLDGTGFEKLFF.

This chain uses TRBV10-2 with TRBJ1-5, with TRBD1 matching 8 bases. The CDR3 has 15 residues. From germline, CDR1 is WSHSY and CDR2 SAAADI. Trimming removed 2 bases from V and 6 bases from J; junction bases left unmatched: 6. CDR3 bases: TGCGCCAGCAGTGAGGGACAGGGTAGGGGTCAGCCCCAGCATTTT. Translation: CASSEGQGRGQPQHF.

The gene calls are TRBV9 and TRBJ1-6; D not certain. CDR3 length: 16 amino acids. Trimming removed 4 bases from V and 0 bases from J, with 11 bases in between. CDR1 is SGDLS and CDR2 is YYNGEE in the germline V gene. The CDR3 loop is CASSPRQSSYNSPLHF. The CDR3 region has the DNA TGTGCCAGCAGCCCTCGACAAAGCTCCTATAATTCACCCCTCCACTTT.